This T cell receptor beta chain was obtained from a study of control samples from healthy donors and cancer patients. Measured with immunoSEQ multiplex PCR; TCRdb has only the in-frame clones, and not every one. The repertoire holds tens of thousands of clones, with about 87% as singletons. Germline V gene data show CDR1 as MNHEY and CDR2 as SVGEGT. There are 12 residues in the CDR3. Trimming left V 2 bases short and J 4 bases short, with 6 bases between. This clone is a singleton in its sample. V is TRBV6-2 or TRBV6-3 and J is TRBJ2-7; D ambiguous. Sequenced input: PBMCs. The sequence came from a woman aged 55-70 years with head and neck cancer. The CDR3 sequence is CASSYEQYEQYF. For the CDR3, the DNA is TGTGCCAGCAGTTACGAACAGTACGAGCAGTACTTC.